Included here is one T cell receptor (beta chain) sequence, with context. The antigen is undetermined. This sample is drawn from a study of cytomegalovirus exposure and HLA in healthy donors. Findings and caveats of the study: As a later analysis revealed, the rate of TCR association differed by HLA locus, with DRB1 most and HLA-C fewest. Most TCR sequences were seen very rarely across donors, but some public TCRs occurred in many. Productive status was seen about 87% or about 30% of the time for most TCR beta V segments in an earlier analysis. Presence/absence analyses assumed roughly uniform sequencing depth across donors.

The CDR3 sequence is 18 residues long. V shed 3 bases, J shed 5 bases, and the junction held 17 bases outside the gene matches. PCR amplification relied on 60 Vbeta primers (plus 13 Jbeta primers). Sequenced by immunoSEQ multiplex PCR; TCRdb stores in-frame clones only, minus some. The sample consists of around 110,000 clones, around a tenth of them appearing once. The chain joins TRBV23-1 to TRBJ2-5, with 8 positions matching TRBD1. TRBV23-1 is an ORF, and what it does is uncertain. The sequencing sample was made of PBMCs. This receptor was taken from a man under 40 in good health and CMV-seronegative. This CDR3 reads CASSHLTPPGQGGETQYF. The CDR3 nucleotides read TGCGCCAGCAGTCATTTAACTCCCCCAGGACAGGGAGGCGAGACCCAGTACTTC.